This T cell receptor beta chain was sequenced in a study of Ad26.COV2.S vaccination and SARS-CoV-2 variants. Study-wide findings and caveats: Vaccine and placebo recipients had comparable breadth of non-spike TCRs. The analyses of TCR breadth and depth may have understated the size of total T cell responses. Responses of spike-specific T cells (both CD8+ and CD4+) reportedly showed substantial breadth after vaccination. Spike-specific TCR breadth in vaccine recipients exceeded that seen in placebo recipients.

For this clone: Its antigen is undetermined.

The table came from immunoSEQ multiplex PCR; TCRdb's copy has only in-frame clones and leaves some out. The sample yields about 98,000 clones, around 80% seen once. The material was peripheral blood, obtained after recovery from COVID-19. The sequence was collected from a human donor who had recovered from COVID-19.

CDR3 DNA sequence: TGTGCCAGCAGCCAAAACGTTCAGGGACGACCGTATTCACCCCTCCACTTT. Translating it yields CASSQNVQGRPYSPLHF. The rearrangement joins TRBV3-1 (or the pseudogene TRBV3-2) to TRBJ1-6; weak D call: TRBD1 (5 bases). The germline gives CDR1 LGHDT, CDR2 YNNKEL (reference sequence). V lost 2 bases to trimming and J lost 8 bases, with 19 bases between them. The CDR3 sequence is 17 residues long.